A selection of T cell receptor beta chains follows, all from one sample in a study of cytomegalovirus exposure and HLA in healthy donors. Profiled with immunoSEQ multiplex PCR; TCRdb holds only in-frame clones, not every one. The repertoire includes about 130,000 clones, around 81% of them detected once, and about 0.71% sits in the top ten. What was sequenced was PBMCs. These receptors came from a man between 18 and 29 years old in good health and CMV-seronegative. CDR3s include the opening cysteine and the closing phenylalanine or tryptophan. The D gene is left open where the match is weak. The size field is filled for only some rows; it gives once, few, many or a size class.

V: TRBV19; size: -; J: TRBJ2-3; D: -; CDR3: CASSPQVVGTDTQYF; DNA: TGTGCCAGTAGTCCCCAGGTGGTCGGAACAGATACGCAGTATTTT
V: TRBV6-1; size: -; J: TRBJ1-6; D: TRBD1; CDR3: CASSERGGGSSPLHF; DNA: TGTGCCAGCAGTGAAAGAGGGGGCGGTAGTTCACCCCTCCACTTT
V: TRBV5-4; size: few; J: TRBJ1-6; D: -; CDR3: CASSPRGEENSPLHF; DNA: TGTGCCAGCAGCCCCCGGGGGGAGGAAAATTCACCCCTCCACTTT
V: TRBV18; size: few; J: TRBJ1-4; D: -; CDR3: CASSPNTGEKLFF; DNA: TGTGCCAGCTCACCAAACACAGGGGAAAAACTGTTTTTT
V: TRBV18; size: -; J: TRBJ1-2; D: -; CDR3: CASSPDRSSGYTF; DNA: TGTGCCAGCTCACCTGACAGAAGCAGTGGCTACACCTTC
V: TRBV7-2; size: -; J: TRBJ2-2; D: -; CDR3: CASSLLAPNTGELFF; DNA: TGTGCCAGCAGCTTACTAGCCCCGAACACCGGGGAGCTGTTTTTT
V: TRBV28; size: -; J: TRBJ1-2; D: -; CDR3: CASSLRIGYGYTF; DNA: TGTGCCAGCAGCCTAAGGATCGGGTATGGCTACACCTTC
V: TRBV9; size: -; J: TRBJ2-1; D: TRBD1; CDR3: CASSVSRGRGPLRYNEQFF; DNA: TGTGCCAGCAGCGTATCTCGGGGCAGGGGGCCGTTGAGGTACAATGAGCAGTTCTTC
V: TRBV5-4; size: -; J: TRBJ2-2; D: TRBD1; CDR3: CASRLLDRVDTGELFF; DNA: TGTGCCAGCAGACTCTTGGACAGGGTAGACACCGGGGAGCTGTTTTTT
V: TRBV5-1; size: few; J: TRBJ2-7; D: -; CDR3: CASSLSDQGEQYF; DNA: TGCGCCAGCAGCTTGTCAGATCAGGGCGAGCAGTACTTC
V: TRBV27; size: -; J: TRBJ2-2; D: -; CDR3: CASTSRQGSTGELFF; DNA: TGTGCCAGCACCTCTCGGCAGGGTAGCACCGGGGAGCTGTTTTTT
V: TRBV29-1; size: -; J: TRBJ2-5; D: -; CDR3: CSLRSGYQETQYF; DNA: TGCAGCCTCCGATCCGGGTACCAAGAGACCCAGTACTTC
V: TRBV10-1; size: -; J: TRBJ2-1; D: -; CDR3: CASSESDSRGAYNEQFF; DNA: TGCGCCAGCAGTGAGTCTGACTCACGCGGGGCCTACAATGAGCAGTTCTTC
V: TRBV6-5; size: -; J: TRBJ1-4; D: TRBD1; CDR3: CASRANRGREKLFF; DNA: TGTGCCAGCCGGGCCAACAGGGGGCGAGAAAAACTGTTTTTT
V: TRBV27; size: -; J: TRBJ2-2; D: -; CDR3: CASSWVGVDTGELFF; DNA: TGTGCCAGCAGTTGGGTAGGGGTTGACACCGGGGAGCTGTTTTTT
V: TRBV4-3; size: -; J: TRBJ1-6; D: -; CDR3: CASSLGSGSNNSPLHF; DNA: TGCGCCAGCAGCCTTGGGTCCGGGTCCAATAATTCACCCCTCCACTTT
V: TRBV11-2; size: -; J: TRBJ1-5; D: -; CDR3: CASSLEWGGPQHF; DNA: TGTGCCAGCAGCTTAGAGTGGGGAGGGCCCCAGCATTTT
V: TRBV25-1; size: -; J: TRBJ1-1; D: -; CDR3: CASSGMGGTEAFF; DNA: TGTGCCAGCAGTGGTATGGGGGGCACTGAAGCTTTCTTT
V: TRBV19; size: -; J: TRBJ2-2; D: TRBD2; CDR3: CASSIAVYLAGELGTGELFF; DNA: TGTGCCAGTAGTATAGCCGTCTATCTAGCGGGGGAATTGGGCACCGGGGAGCTGTTTTTT
V: TRBV6-5; size: -; J: TRBJ2-7; D: TRBD1; CDR3: CASSRQGREQYF; DNA: TGTGCCAGCAGCAGACAGGGGCGCGAGCAGTACTTC
V: TRBV28; size: -; J: TRBJ2-7; D: TRBD2; CDR3: CASTNPSGASYEQYF; DNA: TGTGCCAGCACCAACCCCAGCGGGGCGTCCTACGAGCAGTACTTC
V: TRBV4-2; size: -; J: TRBJ1-2; D: -; CDR3: CASSEDFSGRGTDGYTF; DNA: TGTGCCAGCAGCGAAGATTTTTCCGGACGGGGGACTGATGGCTACACCTTC
V: TRBV30; size: -; J: TRBJ1-2; D: -; CDR3: CAWSLEANYGYTF; DNA: TGTGCCTGGAGTTTGGAGGCGAACTATGGCTACACCTTC
V: TRBV6-5; size: few; J: TRBJ1-5; D: TRBD1; CDR3: CASSALRTGGQPQHF; DNA: TGTGCCAGCAGTGCACTCCGGACAGGGGGTCAGCCCCAGCATTTT
V: TRBV15; size: -; J: TRBJ1-5; D: -; CDR3: CATSGRQILSNQPQHF; DNA: TGTGCCACCAGCGGCCGACAGATCCTTAGCAATCAGCCCCAGCATTTT
V: TRBV7-2; size: -; J: TRBJ2-5; D: -; CDR3: CASSPLIRDKEYF; DNA: TGTGCCAGCAGCCCCCTTATTCGGGACAAGGAGTACTTC
V: TRBV27; size: -; J: TRBJ2-2; D: -; CDR3: CASSFRGNTGELFF; DNA: TGTGCCAGCAGTTTCAGGGGGAACACCGGGGAGCTGTTTTTT
V: TRBV6-6; size: -; J: TRBJ1-1; D: -; CDR3: CASSQVETEAFF; DNA: TGTGCCAGCAGTCAGGTTGAGACTGAAGCTTTCTTT
V: TRBV19; size: -; J: TRBJ1-2; D: -; CDR3: CASSSRTNYGYTF; DNA: TGTGCCAGTAGTTCCAGAACTAACTATGGCTACACCTTC
V: TRBV7-8; size: -; J: TRBJ2-7; D: TRBD1; CDR3: CASSLVSQGFSDEQYF; DNA: TGTGCCAGCAGCTTAGTCTCACAGGGGTTTTCAGACGAGCAGTACTTC
V: TRBV6-5; size: -; J: TRBJ1-5; D: -; CDR3: CASSSGWAQHF; DNA: TGTGCCAGCAGCTCCGGGTGGGCCCAGCATTTT
V: TRBV7-2; size: -; J: TRBJ1-1; D: -; CDR3: CASSLVRTGTEAFF; DNA: TGTGCCAGCAGCTTGGTCAGGACGGGGACTGAAGCTTTCTTT
V: TRBV5-6; size: -; J: TRBJ2-4; D: TRBD2; CDR3: CASSLTSGASPQYF; DNA: TGTGCCAGCAGCCTTACTAGCGGGGCCTCCCCTCAGTACTTC
V: TRBV28; size: -; J: TRBJ2-7; D: TRBD1; CDR3: CASSYGTGGGEQYF; DNA: TGTGCCAGCAGTTACGGGACAGGGGGCGGCGAGCAGTACTTC
V: TRBV15; size: -; J: TRBJ2-1; D: TRBD2; CDR3: CATSRVLAGGNEQFF; DNA: TGTGCCACCAGCAGAGTGCTAGCGGGGGGAAATGAGCAGTTCTTC
V: TRBV5-1; size: -; J: TRBJ1-2; D: TRBD1; CDR3: CASGPGQGVDGYTF; DNA: TGCGCCAGCGGCCCGGGACAGGGGGTAGATGGCTACACCTTC
V: TRBV9; size: -; J: TRBJ2-7; D: TRBD1; CDR3: CASSPTTGHYEQYF; DNA: TGTGCCAGCAGCCCTACGACAGGGCACTACGAGCAGTACTTC
V: TRBV20-1; size: -; J: TRBJ1-2; D: -; CDR3: CSARSGGYTF; DNA: TGCAGTGCTAGATCAGGTGGCTACACCTTC
V: TRBV28; size: -; J: TRBJ2-1; D: TRBD2; CDR3: CASSYRLAPLPHNEQFF; DNA: TGTGCCAGCAGTTACAGACTAGCCCCGCTTCCCCACAATGAGCAGTTCTTC
V: TRBV19; size: -; J: TRBJ2-4; D: -; CDR3: CASSSQGGKNIQYF; DNA: TGTGCCAGTAGTTCCCAGGGGGGCAAAAACATTCAGTACTTC
V: TRBV5-4; size: -; J: TRBJ2-7; D: TRBD1; CDR3: CASSSDRYSYEQYF; DNA: TGTGCCAGCAGTTCGGACAGGTACTCCTACGAGCAGTACTTC
V: TRBV2; size: once; J: TRBJ1-5; D: TRBD1; CDR3: CASGTGVPTYSNQPQHF; DNA: TGTGCCAGCGGTACAGGGGTCCCAACTTATAGCAATCAGCCCCAGCATTTT
V: TRBV29-1; size: -; J: TRBJ2-6; D: TRBD1; CDR3: CSVGGGQGSTGANVLTF; DNA: TGCAGCGTGGGGGGGGGACAGGGTTCAACTGGGGCCAACGTCCTGACCTTC
V: TRBV30; size: -; J: TRBJ2-1; D: -; CDR3: CAWSVLSRGNEQFF; DNA: TGTGCCTGGAGTGTACTGAGTCGGGGGAATGAGCAGTTCTTC
V: TRBV6-5; size: few; J: TRBJ2-3; D: -; CDR3: CASRPGGAYTQYF; DNA: TGTGCCAGCAGGCCCGGGGGTGCGTATACGCAGTATTTT
V: TRBV13; size: -; J: TRBJ1-1; D: TRBD1; CDR3: CASSLRDRGLRNTEAFF; DNA: TGTGCCAGCAGCTTACGGGACAGGGGGCTTCGAAACACTGAAGCTTTCTTT
V: TRBV30; size: -; J: TRBJ1-3; D: -; CDR3: CAWSLSSGNTIYF; DNA: TGTGCCTGGAGTTTATCTTCTGGAAACACCATATATTTT
V: TRBV19; size: once; J: TRBJ1-2; D: -; CDR3: CASSEAGDGYTF; DNA: TGTGCCAGTAGTGAGGCAGGGGATGGCTACACCTTC
V: TRBV5-6; size: -; J: TRBJ2-7; D: -; CDR3: CASSGGSYEQYF; DNA: TGTGCCAGCAGCGGAGGATCATACGAGCAGTACTTC
V: TRBV7-3; size: few; J: TRBJ1-1; D: -; CDR3: CASSSTGRAEAFF; DNA: TGTGCCAGCAGTTCCACAGGGAGGGCTGAAGCTTTCTTT
V: TRBV29-1; size: -; J: TRBJ1-1; D: -; CDR3: CSVVVERGSTEAFF; DNA: TGCAGCGTTGTCGTCGAGAGAGGGAGCACTGAAGCTTTCTTT
V: TRBV10-3; size: once; J: TRBJ2-1; D: TRBD2; CDR3: CAISESRLAGNEQFF; DNA: TGTGCCATCAGTGAGTCGAGGCTAGCGGGAAATGAGCAGTTCTTC
V: TRBV6-5; size: -; J: TRBJ1-5; D: -; CDR3: CASSYSLYSNQPQHF; DNA: TGTGCCAGCAGTTACTCTCTTTATAGCAATCAGCCCCAGCATTTT
V: TRBV4-2; size: -; J: TRBJ2-6; D: TRBD1; CDR3: CASSPQGDSSLSGANVLTF; DNA: TGTGCCAGCAGCCCTCAGGGGGACAGCTCCCTCTCTGGGGCCAACGTCCTGACTTTC
V: TRBV11-2; size: -; J: TRBJ1-6; D: TRBD1; CDR3: CASSLGPGGRPLHF; DNA: TGTGCCAGCAGCTTAGGCCCAGGGGGGAGGCCCCTCCACTTT
V: TRBV7-2; size: -; J: TRBJ2-3; D: TRBD2; CDR3: CASSLVGSGGTTETQYF; DNA: TGTGCCAGCAGCTTAGTTGGCAGCGGGGGGACCACCGAGACGCAGTATTTT
V: TRBV28; size: once; J: TRBJ1-2; D: TRBD1; CDR3: CASRHRGDYGYTF; DNA: TGTGCCAGCAGACACAGGGGAGACTATGGCTACACCTTC
V: TRBV6-1; size: -; J: TRBJ1-2; D: TRBD1; CDR3: CASSAGTGWDGYTF; DNA: TGTGCCAGCAGTGCGGGGACAGGTTGGGATGGCTACACCTTC
V: TRBV25-1; size: -; J: TRBJ2-7; D: TRBD1; CDR3: CASSLTGTGAHEQYF; DNA: TGTGCCAGCAGCCTAACCGGGACAGGCGCCCACGAGCAGTACTTC